This TCR beta chain is from a study of cytomegalovirus exposure and HLA in healthy donors. CDR3 length equals 14 residues. Per the germline V gene, CDR1 is LNHDA and CDR2 is SQIVND (reference sequence). V shed 5 bases, J shed 4 bases, and the junction held 3 bases outside the gene matches. At sampling all donors were nominally healthy, likely with unrecorded immune exposures. Broader study findings: Beyond CMV serostatus, there was no information to go on about immune exposure. Reportedly, fewer N-insertions than the roughly 700-donor mean appeared in an Asian-associated ancestry cluster in a later analysis. TCR beta chain V- and J-gene trimming was linked, in a later analysis, to a missense variant in DCLRE1C.

A word on this clone: The target antigen is unknown.

PCR employed 60 Vbeta and 13 Jbeta primers. Assay used: immunoSEQ multiplex PCR; TCRdb lists only in-frame clones, some missing. Recorded for this sample: approximately 190,000 clones. The chain carries TRBV19 and TRBJ2-2, with 8 bases matching TRBD1. Sample: PBMCs. This clonotype originated in a boy between 10 and 17 years old in good health and CMV-seronegative. The CDR3 nucleotides are TGTGCCAGTAGTTTCGACAGGGGCACCGGGGAGCTGTTTTTT. Protein sequence: CASSFDRGTGELFF. The variable domain in full, completed from reference TRBV19 and TRBJ2-2, reads DGGITQSPKYLFRKEGQNVTLSCEQNLNHDAMYWYRQDPGQGLRLIYYSQIVNDFQKGDIAEGYSVSREKKESFPLTVTSAQKNPTAFYLCASSFDRGTGELFFGEGSRLTVL.